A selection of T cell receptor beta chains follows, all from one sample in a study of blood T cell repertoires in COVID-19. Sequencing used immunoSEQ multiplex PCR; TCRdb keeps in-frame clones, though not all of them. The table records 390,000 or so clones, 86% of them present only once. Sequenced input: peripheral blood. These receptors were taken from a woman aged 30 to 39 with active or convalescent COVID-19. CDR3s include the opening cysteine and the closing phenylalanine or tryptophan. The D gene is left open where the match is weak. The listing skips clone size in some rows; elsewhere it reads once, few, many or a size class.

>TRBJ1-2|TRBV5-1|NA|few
CASSLERVEGGYTF
TGCGCCAGCAGCTTGGAACGGGTTGAGGGTGGCTACACCTTC
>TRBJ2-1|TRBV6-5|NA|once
CASSYEKRPYNEQFF
TGTGCCAGCAGTTACGAGAAGCGCCCCTACAATGAGCAGTTCTTC
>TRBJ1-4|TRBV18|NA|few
CASSPPVGQDSNEKLFF
TGTGCCAGCTCACCACCGGTCGGCCAGGACAGTAATGAAAAACTGTTTTTT
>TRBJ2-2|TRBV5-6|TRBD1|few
CASSPGQAANTGELFF
TGTGCCAGCAGCCCGGGACAGGCAGCGAACACCGGGGAGCTGTTTTTT
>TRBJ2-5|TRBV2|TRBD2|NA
CASSEGTRGGETQYF
TGTGCCAGCAGTGAAGGGACTCGGGGGGGAGAGACCCAGTACTTC
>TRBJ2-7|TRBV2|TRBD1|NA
CASRETGGYFYEQYF
TGTGCCAGCAGAGAAACAGGGGGCTATTTCTACGAGCAGTACTTC
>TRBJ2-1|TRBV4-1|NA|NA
CASSQDVAREQFF
TGCGCCAGCAGCCAAGACGTAGCGCGTGAGCAGTTCTTC
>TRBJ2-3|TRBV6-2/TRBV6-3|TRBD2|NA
CASSTARLAGGLFHTDTQYF
TGTGCCAGCAGTACCGCTCGCCTAGCGGGGGGGCTGTTCCACACAGATACGCAGTATTTT
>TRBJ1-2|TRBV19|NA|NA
CASSTGTSGDYGYTF
TGTGCCAGTAGTACCGGGACTTCAGGTGACTATGGCTACACCTTC
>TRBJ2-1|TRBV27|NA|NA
CASSIRYGEQFF
TGTGCCAGCAGTATCCGTTACGGTGAGCAGTTCTTC
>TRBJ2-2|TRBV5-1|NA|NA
CASSFGSGSGPGELFF
TGCGCCAGCAGCTTTGGATCAGGCAGCGGCCCCGGGGAGCTGTTTTTT
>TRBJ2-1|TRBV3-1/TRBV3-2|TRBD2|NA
CASSHLTSGSNEQFF
TGTGCCAGCAGCCACTTGACTAGCGGGAGTAATGAGCAGTTCTTC
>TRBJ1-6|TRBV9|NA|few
CASSVGQENSPLHF
TGTGCCAGCAGCGTAGGACAGGAAAATTCACCCCTCCACTTT
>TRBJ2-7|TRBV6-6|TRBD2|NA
CASRVRTSDLQYF
TGTGCCAGCAGGGTCCGGACTAGCGACCTACAGTACTTC
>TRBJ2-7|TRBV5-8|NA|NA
CASSLVSTYEQYF
TGTGCCAGCAGCTTAGTCAGTACCTACGAGCAGTACTTC
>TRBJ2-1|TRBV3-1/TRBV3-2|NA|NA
CASRASYNEQFF
TGTGCCAGCAGGGCTTCCTACAATGAGCAGTTCTTC
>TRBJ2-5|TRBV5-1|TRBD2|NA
CASSLGAGLAGAFAETQYF
TGCGCCAGCAGCTTGGGCGCTGGACTAGCGGGGGCGTTCGCAGAGACCCAGTACTTC